The 30 T cell receptor beta chains below all came from one sample that was sequenced in a study of blood T cell repertoires in COVID-19. Sequencing used immunoSEQ multiplex PCR; TCRdb keeps in-frame clones, though not all of them. The sample has a few hundred thousand clones, approximately 87% seen once. What was sequenced was PBMCs or T cells enriched from blood (not recorded which). The receptor set was obtained from a woman between 40 and 50 years old who had recovered from COVID-19.

The genes are TRBV5-8 and TRBJ1-1, with unresolved D. CDR1 is SGHTS and CDR2 is YDEGEE in the germline V gene. V was cut by 0 bases and J by 3 bases, with 9 bases left in between. The CDR3 sequence is 14 residues long. Here the CDR3 DNA reads TGTGCCAGCAGCTTGGCCGACACCCACACTGAAGCTTTCTTT. Its translation is CASSLADTHTEAFF.

The CDR3 reads CAISESWEGKNTEAFF. The DNA for the CDR3 is TGTGCCATCAGTGAGTCCTGGGAGGGGAAGAACACTGAAGCTTTCTTT. This sequence joins TRBV10-3 and TRBJ1-1, with D maybe TRBD1 (5 bases). V was cut by 0 bases and J by 1 base, with 12 bases left in between. Germline CDR1 and CDR2: ENHRY and SYGVKD. There are 16 residues in the CDR3.

The V call is TRBV24-1, the J call TRBJ2-5; 13 bases map to TRBD2. The CDR3 totals 16 residues. After removal of 2 bases from V and 5 bases from J, the junction contained 4 bases not matched to a gene. Germline lookup yields CDR1 KGHDR and CDR2 SFDVKD. The chain's CDR3 is CATSDSGTSGIETQYF. CDR3 bases: TGTGCCACCAGTGATTCAGGGACTAGCGGGATTGAGACCCAGTACTTC.

This sequence joins TRBV19 and TRBJ1-5, with a tentative D call TRBD1 (6 bases). The CDR3 loop spans 15 amino acids. Trimming took off 3 bases at V and 6 bases at J, with 15 bases between the two ends. The germline gives CDR1 LNHDA, CDR2 SQIVND (reference sequence). CDR3 sequence reads: CASSIYTGSGQPQHF. The CDR3 region has the DNA TGTGCCAGTAGTATTTATACAGGGAGCGGTCAGCCCCAGCATTTT. Combining the CDR3 with reference TRBV19 and TRBJ1-5 gives the whole variable domain DGGITQSPKYLFRKEGQNVTLSCEQNLNHDAMYWYRQDPGQGLRLIYYSQIVNDFQKGDIAEGYSVSREKKESFPLTVTSAQKNPTAFYLCASSIYTGSGQPQHFGDGTRLSIL.

For the CDR3, the DNA is TGTGCCAGCAGCCCGGGACAGGGGGCGACCGGGGAGCTGTTTTTT. Residues: CASSPGQGATGELFF. This sequence joins TRBV7-9 and TRBJ2-2; 12 bases line up with TRBD1. The germline V gene has CDR1 SEHNR and CDR2 FQNEAQ (reference sequence). V lost 5 bases to trimming and J lost 5 bases; unmatched junction nucleotides: 3. CDR3 length equals 15 residues. The full variable domain, its missing parts supplied by reference TRBV7-9 and TRBJ2-2, is DTGVSQNPRHKITKRGQNVTFRCDPISEHNRLYWYRQTLGQGPEFLTYFQNEAQLEKSRLLSDRFSAERPKGSFSTLEIQRTEQGDSAMYLCASSPGQGATGELFFGEGSRLTVL.

The rearrangement joins TRBV29-1 to TRBJ2-5, with D maybe TRBD2 (6 bases). Germline V gene sequence: CDR1 SQVTM, CDR2 ANQGSEA. Trimming removed 6 bases from V and 5 bases from J, with 22 bases in between. The CDR3 is 15 residues long. CDR3 sequence (DNA): TGCAGCGTGGATTTTAGACTAGGAGGTGGCGAGACCCAGTACTTC. As protein: CSVDFRLGGGETQYF.

This clone was seen a few times. The chain combines TRBV4-1 with TRBJ2-1, with 9 bases aligning to TRBD2. The CDR3 sequence is 15 residues long. V gave up 3 bases and J gave up 7 bases; unmatched junction bases: 7. Per the germline V gene, CDR1 is MGHRA and CDR2 is YSYEKL. This chain's CDR3 is CASSQSGGRGNEQFF. The CDR3 DNA reads TGCGCCAGCAGCCAGTCGGGCGGGAGGGGGAATGAGCAGTTCTTC.

The chain uses TRBV19 and TRBJ2-3, with 9 bases that match TRBD1. V lost 8 bases and J lost 4; bases outside the gene matches: 10. CDR1 is LNHDA, CDR2 SQIVND, per germline (reference sequence). There are 15 residues in the CDR3. CDR3 in amino acids: CASRARQGVADTQYF. CDR3 sequence (DNA): TGTGCCAGTCGCGCGAGACAGGGGGTGGCAGATACGCAGTATTTT. Variable domain in full (rest from reference TRBV19 and TRBJ2-3): DGGITQSPKYLFRKEGQNVTLSCEQNLNHDAMYWYRQDPGQGLRLIYYSQIVNDFQKGDIAEGYSVSREKKESFPLTVTSAQKNPTAFYLCASRARQGVADTQYFGPGTRLTVL.

This chain links TRBV11-2 with TRBJ2-5; 11 positions match TRBD2. The V gene end was trimmed by 4 bases and the J gene end by 0 bases; junction bases not matched to a gene: 13. This CDR3 comprises 19 residues. Germline V gene sequence: CDR1 SGHAT, CDR2 FQNNGV. CDR3 protein: CASSSNILPGLADQETQYF. For the CDR3, the DNA is TGTGCCAGCAGCTCGAATATTCTCCCGGGACTAGCGGACCAAGAGACCCAGTACTTC.

This clone occurred many times. CDR3 loop: CASSLETGFNYGYTF. CDR3 coding DNA: TGTGCCAGCAGCTTGGAGACAGGATTTAACTATGGCTACACCTTC. The chain combines TRBV5-6 with TRBJ1-2; a weak D match, TRBD1 (6 bases). V was pared by 0 bases and J by 1 base, with 10 bases between. Germline CDR1 is SGHDT and CDR2 is YYEEEE. The CDR3 is 15 amino acids.

The chain employs TRBV7-9 and TRBJ1-5, with TRBD1 as a possible D gene (5 bases). Trimming pared 0 bases from V and 7 bases from J, leaving 22 bases between. This CDR3 is 18 amino acids long. In germline, CDR1 is SEHNR, CDR2 FQNEAQ (reference sequence). CDR3 region: CASSLALGGDRREQPQHF. The CDR3 nucleotides read TGTGCCAGCAGCTTAGCGCTGGGAGGGGATAGACGGGAACAGCCCCAGCATTTT.

This rearrangement joins TRBV29-1 to TRBJ2-1; 7 positions agree with TRBD2. The germline V gene has CDR1 SQVTM and CDR2 ANQGSEA. V shed 2 bases and J 6 bases; nucleotides not matched to a gene: 4. The CDR3 is made up of 13 amino acids. Here the CDR3 DNA reads TGCAGCGTTGAACGGGACTACCGCAATGAGCAGTTCTTC. Amino acid sequence: CSVERDYRNEQFF.

The gene calls are TRBV6-2 or TRBV6-3 and TRBJ1-4, with D unclear. V lost 2 bases to trimming and J lost 8 bases, with 18 bases between them. The germline V gene has CDR1 MNHEY and CDR2 SVGEGT. CDR3 length: 16 residues. CDR3 nucleotide sequence: TGTGCCAGCAGTTACCTCCTGGAGGGATCGGGAGAAAAACTGTTTTTT. As protein: CASSYLLEGSGEKLFF.

CDR3 loop: CASSLDGSNYGYTF. The CDR3 DNA is TGTGCCAGCAGCTTGGACGGTTCTAACTATGGCTACACCTTC. The chain combines TRBV5-4 with TRBJ1-2; unclear D gene. CDR1 and CDR2 from the germline V gene are SGHNT and YYREEE (reference sequence). Deletions cut 0 bases from V and 0 bases from J, with 6 bases between. CDR3 size: 14 residues.

The rearrangement links TRBV30 to TRBJ1-6; 9 positions match TRBD1. Germline assignment: CDR1 GTSNPN and CDR2 SVGIG (reference sequence). This CDR3 spans 15 amino acids. With V trimmed by 0 bases and J by 7 bases, 4 bases remained unmatched. In nucleotides, the CDR3 is TGTGCCTGGAGTGTTGGACAGGGGAGAAATTCACCCCTCCACTTT. It is translated as CAWSVGQGRNSPLHF.

This sequence joins TRBV9 and TRBJ2-7, with unresolved D. Deletions cut 0 bases from V and 0 bases from J, with 10 bases between. CDR1 and CDR2 (germline): SGDLS, YYNGEE. The CDR3 spans 15 residues. CDR3 nucleotide sequence: TGTGCCAGCAGCGTAGGAGGCAGTAGCTCCTACGAGCAGTACTTC. This translates into CASSVGGSSSYEQYF.

The chain has TRBV7-7 and TRBJ1-5; 11 nucleotides align to TRBD1. The CDR3 length is 22 residues. V was clipped by 2 bases and J by 4 bases; unmatched bases: 22. CDR1 is SSHAT, CDR2 FNYEAQ, per germline (reference sequence). The CDR3 sequence is CASSLFYDSRDRGSQRNQPQHF. CDR3 bases: TGTGCCAGCAGCTTATTCTACGATTCCCGGGACAGGGGGAGTCAGAGGAATCAGCCCCAGCATTTT.

The V and J genes are TRBV7-9 and TRBJ2-2; D call uncertain. Looked up from germline, CDR1 is SEHNR and CDR2 is FQNEAQ (reference sequence). The CDR3 has 12 residues. Trimming removed 7 bases at V and 7 bases at J, with 10 bases between. The CDR3 loop is CASTHPSGELFF. The CDR3 DNA reads TGTGCCAGCACCCACCCGAGCGGGGAGCTGTTTTTT.

This sequence joins TRBV29-1 and TRBJ2-5; 10 nucleotides match TRBD2. The CDR3 sequence is 14 residues long. V lost 6 bases to trimming and J lost 2 bases; unmatched junction nucleotides: 6. Germline V gene data show CDR1 as SQVTM and CDR2 as ANQGSEA. The CDR3 sequence: CSVWTSGNQETQYF. The CDR3 bases are TGCAGCGTGTGGACTAGCGGTAATCAAGAGACCCAGTACTTC.

The rearrangement uses TRBV11-2 and TRBJ2-3, with 7 bases aligning to TRBD2. CDR1 and CDR2 from the germline V gene are SGHAT and FQNNGV. There are 15 residues in the CDR3. The trim removed 1 base at V and 4 bases at J, leaving 5 bases unmatched. In nucleotides, the CDR3 is TGTGCCAGCAGCTTAGCTAGCGGAGTTTCAGATACGCAGTATTTT. Amino acids: CASSLASGVSDTQYF.

This chain joins TRBV10-3 and TRBJ1-1, with a weak D call TRBD1 (5 bases). The V and J ends lost 7 bases and 1 base respectively, with 10 bases between them. The CDR3 runs to 13 residues. CDR1 and CDR2 from the germline V gene are ENHRY and SYGVKD. CDR3 in amino acids: CAITPRENTEAFF. The DNA for the CDR3 is TGTGCCATCACCCCCAGGGAGAACACTGAAGCTTTCTTT.

The rearrangement joins TRBV27 to TRBJ1-1; possibly TRBD1 for D (6 bases). Germline values: CDR1 MNHEY, CDR2 SMNVEV (reference sequence). This CDR3 is built from 18 residues. Trimming left V 0 bases short and J 1 base short, with 18 bases between. For the CDR3, the DNA is TGTGCCAGCAGTTTATCGAAGGGGGTAAAGGGGTGGAACACTGAAGCTTTCTTT. This sequence encodes CASSLSKGVKGWNTEAFF.

This clone was seen a single time. The genes are TRBV29-1 and TRBJ1-5; D unresolved. Germline CDR1 is SQVTM and CDR2 is ANQGSEA. The V end was cut by 1 base, the J end by 0 bases, with 7 bases between. CDR3 length: 14 amino acids. For the CDR3, the DNA is TGCAGCGTTGAAGTTGGAGATAGCAATCAGCCCCAGCATTTT. It encodes CSVEVGDSNQPQHF. Supplemented by reference TRBV29-1 and TRBJ1-5, the full variable domain reads SAVISQKPSRDICQRGTSLTIQCQVDSQVTMMFWYRQQPGQSLTLIATANQGSEATYESGFVIDKFPISRPNLTFSTLTVSNMSPEDSSIYLCSVEVGDSNQPQHFGDGTRLSIL.

V gene TRBV6-5 combines with J gene TRBJ1-2; the match to TRBD1 covers 8 bases. V shed 6 bases and J 4 bases; nucleotides not matched to a gene: 7. The CDR3 extends over 14 amino acids. Germline-derived CDR1 and CDR2 are MNHEY and SVGAGI. The CDR3 DNA sequence: TGTGCCAGCAGCTTGGGACAGGTCGGCTATGGCTACACCTTC. It codes for CASSLGQVGYGYTF.

The chain has TRBV7-2 and TRBJ2-5, with D perhaps matching TRBD1 (7 bases). Germline V gene data show CDR1 as SGHTA and CDR2 as FQGNSA. V was trimmed by 1 base and J by 3 bases, leaving 15 bases between them. CDR3 size: 16 residues. CDR3 nucleotide sequence: TGTGCCAGCAGCTTAGGCGCAGGGGGGAATAAAGAGACCCAGTACTTC. It encodes CASSLGAGGNKETQYF.

The chain carries TRBV12-5 and TRBJ1-2; D uncertain. V was shortened by 1 base and J by 5 bases, with 8 bases between the two germline ends. CDR3 length: 13 residues. Germline V lookup: CDR1 LGHNT, CDR2 FRNRAP. The CDR3 loop is CASGLAGSYGYTF. CDR3 nucleotides: TGTGCTAGTGGTTTGGCGGGATCGTATGGCTACACCTTC.

The gene calls are TRBV25-1 and TRBJ1-2; D is perhaps TRBD1 (6 bases). This CDR3 contains 13 residues. Germline values: CDR1 MGHDK, CDR2 SYGVNS. The V gene lost 5 bases and the J gene lost 2 bases, with 9 bases spanning the gap. The DNA of the CDR3 is TGTGCCAGCAGTCTAGGACAGAACTATGGCTACACCTTC. Encoded protein: CASSLGQNYGYTF.

This clone was detected only once. The chain has TRBV6-5 and TRBJ2-1; a weak D match, TRBD2 (6 bases). This CDR3 is 15 amino acids long. CDR1 MNHEY and CDR2 SVGAGI come from the germline V gene. Deletions cut 6 bases from V and 1 base from J, with 13 bases between. The CDR3 nucleotides read TGTGCCAGCAGGGTAGCGGATCTGTCCTACAATGAGCAGTTCTTC. The encoded protein is CASRVADLSYNEQFF.

This chain uses TRBV5-1 with TRBJ2-7, with 9 bases lining up with TRBD2. The J segment lost 5 bases and the V segment lost 2 bases, leaving 8 bases of the junction unmatched. Per the germline V gene, CDR1 is SGHRS and CDR2 is YFSETQ. The CDR3 covers 15 residues. DNA for the CDR3: TGCGCCAGCAGCTTCGGGACTAGCCCCAGTCACGAGCAGTACTTC. It specifies CASSFGTSPSHEQYF.

The chain employs TRBV2 and TRBJ2-7; TRBD2 matches 13 bases. CDR1 is SNHLY and CDR2 is FYNNEI in the germline V gene. J was trimmed by 5 bases and V by 6 bases; bases with no gene match: 10. The length of the CDR3 is 16 residues. The CDR3 loop is CASSAGLAGVGHEQYF. The CDR3 DNA follows: TGTGCCAGCAGCGCCGGACTAGCGGGAGTGGGCCACGAGCAGTACTTC. Together with reference TRBV2 and TRBJ2-7, the CDR3 gives the full variable domain: EPEVTQTPSHQVTQMGQEVILRCVPISNHLYFYWYRQILGQKVEFLVSFYNNEISEKSEIFDDQFSVERPDGSNFTLKIRSTKLEDSAMYFCASSAGLAGVGHEQYFGPGTRLTVT.